This TCR beta chain was sequenced during a study of blood T cell repertoires in COVID-19. Across the whole study: The United States, Italy and Spain were the sources of the acute and convalescent COVID-19 samples. Nucleic acid was either cDNA or gDNA, and it came from T cells, B-cell-depleted T cells, or PBMCs.

Germline V gene lookup returns CDR1 SGHRS and CDR2 YFSETQ. This CDR3 spans 15 amino acids. J lost 8 bases, V lost 2 bases, and 4 bases had no gene match. One Seattle source followed patients from active infection through their disease course. In the authors' workflow: Nucleated cell counts were estimated from reference gene primer amplification. Sequencing was performed with immunoSEQ multiplex PCR; in TCRdb, only in-frame clones are kept and a portion is missing. V, J and clone size reflect that table, while D and trimming were determined from the DNA. The sample lists about 270,000 clones, 75% to 90% occurring once. This clone was seen just once.

This receptor was obtained from a woman between 65 and 79 years old with COVID-19, enrolled during active disease. This chain uses TRBV5-1 with TRBJ1-4; 12 bases are shared with TRBD1. The specimen was peripheral blood. CDR3 in DNA: TGCGCCAGCAGCTTTACCGGGACAGGGGGCGAAAAACTGTTTTTT. This translates into CASSFTGTGGEKLFF.